Listed below are T cell receptor beta chains from one sample, sequenced in a study of T cells after posttransplantation cyclophosphamide. Measured with immunoSEQ multiplex PCR; TCRdb has only the in-frame clones, and not every one. The table lists 44,000 or so clones, with no singletons. Sequencing was done on a sample of PBMCs. Receptors originate from a man aged 40-50 years in good health, CMV-negative, and a related stem cell transplant donor. Each CDR3 is given with its conserved first and last residue. A D gene is named only where the DNA matches it firmly.

J	V	D	CDR3
TRBJ2-1	TRBV5-8	TRBD1	CASSRGTGINEQFF
TRBJ2-5	TRBV19	.	CATTTSYQETQYF
TRBJ1-2	TRBV10-2	TRBD1	CASSESTTGVYGYTF
TRBJ2-7	TRBV4-2	.	CASSQERNSYEQYF
TRBJ1-3	TRBV7-8	.	CASTPYGSASGNTIYF
TRBJ2-7	TRBV7-9	.	CASRSDLASYEQYF
TRBJ1-2	TRBV7-3	.	CASSPTPDRSYGYTF
TRBJ1-1	TRBV7-8	TRBD1	CASTPSGRGQIMNTEAFF
TRBJ1-5	TRBV28	.	CASLGGMSNQPQHF
TRBJ1-1	TRBV4-2	.	CASSHLSGGNTEAFF
TRBJ2-7	TRBV4-3	TRBD1	CASSQGTGARELYEQYF
TRBJ1-6	TRBV10-3	.	CTSWDGSYNSPLHF
TRBJ2-3	TRBV7-3	.	CASSSGTSDTQYF
TRBJ1-5	TRBV19	.	CASSKQVRPQHF
TRBJ2-3	TRBV7-9	.	CASSSRSDTQYF
TRBJ2-6	TRBV9	.	CASSVNPDTSGANVLTF
TRBJ2-3	TRBV11-3	TRBD2	CASSLKLAYSTDTQYF
TRBJ1-4	TRBV7-9	.	CASSYRQNEKLFF
TRBJ2-7	TRBV18	.	CASSPGGQSSYEQYF
TRBJ2-3	TRBV5-4	.	CASSFGDSLGYTQYF
TRBJ2-7	TRBV27	.	CASSPPGAYEQYF
TRBJ1-4	TRBV6-5	.	CASSYRGLRHEKLFF
TRBJ2-4	TRBV11-3	TRBD2	CASSLDFTSGRAWGIQYF
TRBJ1-2	TRBV28	.	CASSLTWTDPNYGYTF
TRBJ2-7	TRBV29-1	.	CSVAGRGYEQYF
TRBJ2-7	TRBV4-3	.	CASSQVWVGGGYEQYF
TRBJ2-5	TRBV19	TRBD1	CASSIFWDRGGKETQYF
TRBJ2-1	TRBV19	.	CASSARGSYNEQFF
TRBJ1-5	TRBV5-1	.	CASSFGGDSNQPQHF
TRBJ2-7	TRBV7-6	TRBD1	CASSPGQGAYEQYF
TRBJ1-1	TRBV7-9	.	CASSLAVWPMNTEAFF
TRBJ2-1	TRBV7-9	TRBD1	CASSLVPTGGQFF
TRBJ2-3	TRBV9	.	CASSVGQTDTQYF
TRBJ2-7	TRBV7-2	TRBD1	CASSPRTGRAYEQYF
TRBJ2-7	TRBV11-2	TRBD1	CASSSLTGQAIHEQYF
TRBJ2-1	TRBV7-3	.	CASSLAISSYNEQFF
TRBJ1-5	TRBV6-1	.	CASSEIPGNQPQHF
TRBJ2-1	TRBV7-2	TRBD1	CASSLEGQESNEQFF
TRBJ1-4	TRBV5-6	.	CASSLVLGSEKLFF
TRBJ2-2	TRBV28	.	CASSLSGLTGELFF
TRBJ2-2	TRBV28	.	CASSLPGAGELFF